This is a list of T cell receptor beta chains from one sample in a study of T cells after yellow fever vaccination. TCRdb itself ran the 5' RACE reads through MiXCR, one entry per CDR3 protein. The sample has hundreds of thousands of distinct CDR3 sequences; about 17% are singletons. The sample consisted of PBMCs, taken before the yellow fever booster vaccination. Receptor source: a man aged 18-30 years who received the YFV17D yellow fever vaccine. Each CDR3 is given with its conserved first and last residue. D genes are given only for firm matches. Size is stated for part of the rows, as once, few or many counts, or as a class when the clone is expanded.

CDR3 protein	CDR3 DNA	D gene	clone size	V gene	J gene
CASSSEGGGTQYF	TGTGCCAGCAGCTCGGAGGGAGGCGGTACGCAGTATTTT	-	few	TRBV11-3	TRBJ2-3
CSVRKTGGNNEQFF	TGCAGCGTTCGGAAGACAGGGGGAAACAATGAGCAGTTCTTC	TRBD1	many	TRBV29-1	TRBJ2-1
CASSLSGLNTDTQYF	TGCGCCAGCAGCTTGTCCGGGCTGAACACAGATACGCAGTATTTT	-	few	TRBV5-1	TRBJ2-3
CASSLDHRALVSGNTIYF	TGTGCCAGCAGTTTAGACCACAGGGCCCTAGTCTCTGGAAACACCATATATTTT	-	few	TRBV12-3/TRBV12-4	TRBJ1-3
CASRGDRTFYEQYF	TGTGCCAGCAGGGGGGACAGAACGTTCTACGAGCAGTACTTC	TRBD1	-	TRBV6-5	TRBJ2-7
CASSPRRSTDTQYF	TGTGCCAGCAGCCCCCGACGAAGCACAGATACGCAGTATTTT	-	few	TRBV7-3	TRBJ2-3
CASSQGGSGETQYF	TGTGCCAGCAGCCAAGGGGGTAGCGGAGAGACCCAGTACTTC	-	-	TRBV4-2	TRBJ2-5
CASSSSREQYF	TGTGCCAGCAGCTCGAGTAGGGAGCAGTACTTC	-	few	TRBV7-9	TRBJ2-7
CASRDLRGQETQYF	TGTGCCAGCCGAGACCTCAGGGGCCAAGAGACCCAGTACTTC	-	-	TRBV6-5	TRBJ2-5
CASSSISLGLLYEQYF	TGTGCCAGTAGTTCGATCTCCTTGGGGCTCCTCTACGAGCAGTACTTC	-	-	TRBV19	TRBJ2-7
CASTPASVPYEQYF	TGTGCCAGCACCCCAGCCAGCGTGCCCTACGAGCAGTACTTC	-	few	TRBV6-2/TRBV6-3	TRBJ2-7
CASRDRDRGQPQHF	TGTGCCAGTAGGGACCGGGACAGGGGGCAGCCCCAGCATTTT	TRBD1	-	TRBV19	TRBJ1-5
CASSLYWDTDF	TGTGCCAGCAGCTTATACTGGGACACTGACTTC	-	-	TRBV5-6	TRBJ2-5
CASSRQGLIYEQYF	TGCGCCAGCAGCCGACAGGGCCTCATCTACGAGCAGTACTTC	TRBD1	many	TRBV4-1	TRBJ2-7
CASSAPPGTTNYGYTF	TGTGCCAGCAGCGCCCCACCCGGGACAACTAACTATGGCTACACCTTC	-	-	TRBV7-2	TRBJ1-2
CASSPSGGTQYF	TGTGCCAGCAGTCCCTCGGGGGGGACCCAGTACTTC	TRBD2	many	TRBV6-5	TRBJ2-5
CSARPLGQGNTEAFF	TGCAGTGCTAGGCCCCTCGGGCAGGGGAACACTGAAGCTTTCTTT	-	few	TRBV20-1	TRBJ1-1
CASRRPGLPWGKTFF	TGCGCCAGCAGACGTCCGGGACTTCCATGGGGGAAGACTTTCTTT	-	few	TRBV5-1	TRBJ1-1
CASTRGAGSTDTQYF	TGTGCCAGCACTAGAGGGGCTGGCAGCACAGATACGCAGTATTTT	-	-	TRBV27	TRBJ2-3
CSASRGQGYGYTF	TGCAGTGCTAGCAGGGGGCAGGGCTATGGCTACACCTTC	TRBD1	-	TRBV20-1	TRBJ1-2
CASSQEIDRSGNTIYF	TGTGCCAGCAGCCAAGAAATCGACAGGTCTGGAAACACCATATATTTT	-	-	TRBV12-1	TRBJ1-3
CSARRAGSNQPQHF	TGCAGTGCTAGAAGGGCTGGGAGCAATCAGCCCCAGCATTTT	-	few	TRBV20-1	TRBJ1-5
CASSIRQGLRSPLHF	TGTGCCAGTAGTATAAGACAGGGGTTGCGTTCACCCCTCCACTTT	TRBD1	-	TRBV19	TRBJ1-6
CASSSTGVAKNIQYF	TGTGCCAGCAGCTCGACAGGGGTGGCCAAAAACATTCAGTACTTC	TRBD1	-	TRBV7-2	TRBJ2-4
CATAIGAGTQYF	TGTGCCACCGCCATAGGGGCGGGTACGCAGTATTTT	-	-	TRBV14	TRBJ2-3
CASSQDRLDTQYF	TGTGCCAGCAGCCAGGACCGGCTGGATACGCAGTATTTT	-	few	TRBV11-2	TRBJ2-3
CASSFAQSGNTIYF	TGTGCCAGCAGTTTCGCTCAATCTGGAAACACCATATATTTT	-	-	TRBV28	TRBJ1-3
CASSPDRGLAETQYF	TGCGCCAGCAGCCCGGACAGGGGTTTGGCAGAGACCCAGTACTTC	TRBD1	-	TRBV5-1	TRBJ2-5
CASSLGTLYGYTF	TGCGCCAGCAGCTTGGGGACACTCTATGGCTACACCTTC	-	few	TRBV5-1	TRBJ1-2